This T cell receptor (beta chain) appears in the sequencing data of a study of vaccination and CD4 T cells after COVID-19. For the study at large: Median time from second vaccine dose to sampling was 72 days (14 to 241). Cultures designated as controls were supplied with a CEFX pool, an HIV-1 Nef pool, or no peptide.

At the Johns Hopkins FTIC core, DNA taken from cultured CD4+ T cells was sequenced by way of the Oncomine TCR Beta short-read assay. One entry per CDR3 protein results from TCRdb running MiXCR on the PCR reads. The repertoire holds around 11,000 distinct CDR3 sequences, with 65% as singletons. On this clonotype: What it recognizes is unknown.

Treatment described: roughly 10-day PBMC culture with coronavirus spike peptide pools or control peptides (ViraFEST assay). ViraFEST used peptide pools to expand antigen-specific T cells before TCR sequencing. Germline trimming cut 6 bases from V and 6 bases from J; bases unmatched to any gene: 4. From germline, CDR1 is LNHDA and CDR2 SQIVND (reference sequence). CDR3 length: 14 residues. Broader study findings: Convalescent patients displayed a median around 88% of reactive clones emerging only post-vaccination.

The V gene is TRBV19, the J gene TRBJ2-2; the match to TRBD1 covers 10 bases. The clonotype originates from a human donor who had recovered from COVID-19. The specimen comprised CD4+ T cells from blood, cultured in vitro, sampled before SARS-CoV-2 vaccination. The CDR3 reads CASRGTGVAGELFF. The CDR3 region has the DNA TGTGCCAGTAGGGGGACAGGGGTAGCCGGGGAGCTGTTTTTT. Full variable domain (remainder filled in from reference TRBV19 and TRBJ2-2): DGGITQSPKYLFRKEGQNVTLSCEQNLNHDAMYWYRQDPGQGLRLIYYSQIVNDFQKGDIAEGYSVSREKKESFPLTVTSAQKNPTAFYLCASRGTGVAGELFFGEGSRLTVL.